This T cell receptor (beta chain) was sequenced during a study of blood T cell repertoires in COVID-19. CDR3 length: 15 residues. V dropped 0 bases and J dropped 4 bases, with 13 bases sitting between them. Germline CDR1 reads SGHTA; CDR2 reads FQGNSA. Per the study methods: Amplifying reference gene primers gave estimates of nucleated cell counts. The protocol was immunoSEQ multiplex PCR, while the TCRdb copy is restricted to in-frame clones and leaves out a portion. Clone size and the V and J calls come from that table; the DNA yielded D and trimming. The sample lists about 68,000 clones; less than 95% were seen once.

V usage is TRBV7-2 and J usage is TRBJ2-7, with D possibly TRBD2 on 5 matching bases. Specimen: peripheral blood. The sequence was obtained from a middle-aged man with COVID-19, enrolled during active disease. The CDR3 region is CASSLASSSGYEQYF. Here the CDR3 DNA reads TGTGCCAGCAGCTTAGCGTCCTCCAGCGGATACGAGCAGTACTTC.